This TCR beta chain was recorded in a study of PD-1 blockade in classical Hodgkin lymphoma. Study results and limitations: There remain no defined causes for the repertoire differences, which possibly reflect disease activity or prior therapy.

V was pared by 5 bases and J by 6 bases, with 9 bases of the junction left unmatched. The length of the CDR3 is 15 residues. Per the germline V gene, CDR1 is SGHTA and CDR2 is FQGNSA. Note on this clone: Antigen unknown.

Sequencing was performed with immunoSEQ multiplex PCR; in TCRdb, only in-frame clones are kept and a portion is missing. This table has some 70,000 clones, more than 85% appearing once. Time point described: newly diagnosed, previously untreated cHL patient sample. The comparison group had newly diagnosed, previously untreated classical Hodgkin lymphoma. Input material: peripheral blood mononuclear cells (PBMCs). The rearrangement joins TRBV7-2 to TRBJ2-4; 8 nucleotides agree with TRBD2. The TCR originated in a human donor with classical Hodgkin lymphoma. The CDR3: CASSLRSSGGNIQYF. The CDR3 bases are TGTGCCAGCAGCCTTAGATCCAGCGGGGGAAACATTCAGTACTTC.